This entry is about one T cell receptor beta chain. No antigen is known for it. The data belong to a study of Ad26.COV2.S vaccination and SARS-CoV-2 variants. This CDR3 is built from 16 residues. CDR1 is MNHNY and CDR2 is SVGAGI in the germline V gene (reference sequence). Trimming at V came to 7 bases and at J to 0 bases, leaving 10 bases not matched to a gene. Points from the study as a whole: Total T cell responses may have been underestimated by the TCR breadth and depth analyses.

Treatment: around 19 received Ad26.COV2.S at low or high dose, single or two shots; roughly 5 received placebo; per-sample allocation not given. Specimen acquisition occurred on day 63 following the initial vaccine or placebo injection. Data came from immunoSEQ multiplex PCR; TCRdb stores just in-frame clones and leaves some out. The sample holds about 220,000 clones, around 89% seen once. This specimen was peripheral blood, taken in a trial of Ad26.COV2.S vaccine versus placebo. This receptor was identified in a person aged 18-65 years who received the Ad26.COV2.S COVID-19 vaccine or a placebo. The rearrangement joins TRBV6-6 to TRBJ2-3, with 7 positions matching TRBD1. CDR3: CASTLARQGSTDTQYF. The CDR3 region has the DNA TGTGCCAGCACTCTAGCCCGACAGGGTAGCACAGATACGCAGTATTTT.